This T cell receptor (beta chain) was documented in a study of shared clonotypes between healthy human individuals. This clone was seen repeatedly, ten times or more. The antigen remains unidentified. Method: immunoSEQ multiplex PCR; TCRdb's copy keeps in-frame clones and lacks some. The data show under 1,100,000 clones, about 77% seen once. Findings of the study overall: Few donors limited the genetic and exposure-history diversity represented.

This TCR was recovered from a man younger than 35 in good health. The specimen sequenced was memory CD4+ T cells sorted from blood. Subset denoted: CD45RA-negative fraction.

As DNA, the CDR3 is TGTGCCAGCAGCTTAGTGGAGCTGTTTTTT. Translating gives CASSLVELFF. The chain joins TRBV7-9 to TRBJ2-2; D unclear. This CDR3 spans 10 amino acids. V was shortened by 1 base and J by 10 bases, with 1 base between the two germline ends. The germline gives CDR1 SEHNR, CDR2 FQNEAQ (reference sequence).